This TCR beta chain was obtained from a study of blood T cell repertoires in COVID-19. Whole-study context: PBMCs, B-cell-depleted T cells, or T cells were the source of the cDNA or gDNA that made up the material.

The germline V gene has CDR1 MNHEY and CDR2 SVGEGT. This CDR3 is built from 14 residues. Trimming stripped 0 bases from V and 7 bases from J, with 10 bases between. As originally analysed: Scientists estimated how many nucleated cells there were by amplifying reference gene primers. The method was immunoSEQ multiplex PCR; TCRdb's version includes in-frame clones alone and lacks a portion of them. V and J calls and clone size are as listed in that table; D and trimming were resolved from the DNA. The sample contains some 68,000 clones, 80% to 90% of which appear only once. The material sequenced was peripheral blood. The chain employs TRBV6-2 or TRBV6-3 and TRBJ2-1, with D uncertain. This TCR derives from a human donor in a cohort sampled during active COVID-19. CDR3: CASSYSGPRNEQFF. The CDR3 region has the DNA TGTGCCAGCAGTTACTCTGGGCCAAGAAATGAGCAGTTCTTC.